This T cell receptor (beta chain) was captured by sequencing in a study of PD-L1 blockade in urothelial cancer. The V segment lost 1 base and the J segment 10 bases; nucleotides outside the gene matches: 10. Germline lookup yields CDR1 SGHRS and CDR2 YFSETQ. This CDR3 is 15 amino acids long. Here immunoSEQ multiplex PCR was the method, and the copy in TCRdb shows in-frame clones only, minus some. The data contain 40,000 or so clones, about four fifths of them singletons. The receptor's source is a man aged 65 to 79 with urothelial cancer. This chain connects TRBV5-1 to TRBJ1-4; TRBD1 matches at 7 bases. The sample here was PBMCs, taken around atezolizumab (anti-PD-L1) treatment. The CDR3 nucleotides are TGCGCCAGCAGCTTGAGGGGGCCTATTAGTGGAAAACTGTTTTTT. This encodes CASSLRGPISGKLFF.